This TCR beta chain is drawn from a study of molecular identifiers for immune sequencing clone quantification. Whole-study results and caveats: Some 970,000 naive cells reportedly did not prevent detection of spiked Jurkat TCR RNA from one cell.

The authors gated naive CD8 T cells as CD8+CD4-CCR7+CD45RA+ for sorting. This clonotype was counted at least ten times. The antigen remains unidentified. Trimming at V came to 6 bases and at J to 2 bases, leaving 4 bases not matched to a gene. Germline loops: CDR1 MNHEY, CDR2 SMNVEV (reference sequence). The CDR3 is made up of 15 amino acids. The use of previously described methods and listed TCR primers produced the bulk TCR libraries. MiXCR, run by TCRdb on the PCR reads, gives a single entry per CDR3 protein. The table includes 600,000 to 650,000 distinct CDR3 sequences, 20% detected once. V usage is TRBV27 and J usage is TRBJ2-5, with TRBD2 identical over 12 bases. The clonotype was recovered from a human donor in good health. Some libraries in this study had Jurkat cell RNA spiked in. The sample was naive CD8+ T cells from blood, with Jurkat cell RNA spiked in. The subset: FACS-sorted CD8+CD4-CCR7+CD45RA+ naive T cells. The CDR3 DNA reads as TGTGCCAGCAGCAGGACTAGCGGGACACAAGAGACCCAGTACTTC. Translating gives CASSRTSGTQETQYF.